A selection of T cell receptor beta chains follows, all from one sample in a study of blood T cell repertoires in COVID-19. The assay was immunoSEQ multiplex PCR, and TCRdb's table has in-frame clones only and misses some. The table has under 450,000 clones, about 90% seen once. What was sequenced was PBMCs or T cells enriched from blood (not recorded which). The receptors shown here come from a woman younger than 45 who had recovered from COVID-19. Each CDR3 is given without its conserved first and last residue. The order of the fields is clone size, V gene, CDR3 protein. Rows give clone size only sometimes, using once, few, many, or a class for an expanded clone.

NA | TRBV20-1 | SILSGYEQY
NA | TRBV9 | ASSVRSGGTGELF
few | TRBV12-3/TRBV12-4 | ASSLGGEQY
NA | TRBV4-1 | ASSRATENTEAF
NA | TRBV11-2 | ASSFGRGKLF
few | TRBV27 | ASREGRGYEQF
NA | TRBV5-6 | ASSSTGSGNQPQH
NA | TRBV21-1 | ASSKGRNSGANVLT
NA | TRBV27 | ASRPSGTTYGYT
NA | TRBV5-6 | ASSPTLNTEAF
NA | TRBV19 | ASSPRDSRNEQF
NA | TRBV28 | ASSPGRWTTNEKLF
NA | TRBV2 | ASSTDSQRGYT
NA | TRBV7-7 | ASGPIGGGEQY
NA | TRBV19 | ASRNSGRAIREQF
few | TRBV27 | ASSPQPTTYGYT
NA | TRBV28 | ASSPSGEGARTEAF